This TCR beta chain stems from a study of blood T cell repertoires in COVID-19. Study overall: Sites across the United States, Italy and Spain contributed samples from acute and convalescent COVID-19. Nucleic acid was either cDNA or gDNA, and it came from T cells, B-cell-depleted T cells, or PBMCs.

This CDR3 spans 14 amino acids. The V segment lost 5 bases and the J segment 0 bases; nucleotides outside the gene matches: 2. Germline-derived CDR1 and CDR2 are MNHEY and SVGAGI. This clone turned up a few times. It was during active infection that Seattle patients were enrolled and then longitudinally followed. Original methodology: Amplification of reference gene primers provided the estimated nucleated cell counts. Some clones are missing from TCRdb's copy, which holds only in-frame ones; the method was immunoSEQ multiplex PCR. V and J calls and clone size come straight from that table; D and trimming were deduced from the DNA. This table holds some 300,000 clones, 65% to 90% found once.

This sequence was found in a woman aged 65 to 85 with COVID-19, enrolled during active disease. The sample taken for sequencing was peripheral blood. The chain has TRBV6-5 and TRBJ2-7; 9 bases fit TRBD2. The CDR3 reads CASSSGGNSYEQYF. CDR3 coding DNA: TGTGCCAGCAGTAGCGGGGGGAACTCCTACGAGCAGTACTTC.